Presented here are 31 T cell receptor beta chains from one specimen sequenced in a study of identical twins. TCRdb redid the calling of the 5' RACE reads with MiXCR, one entry per CDR3 protein. The sample carries hundreds of thousands of distinct CDR3 sequences, roughly an eighth recorded once. These data are also associated with another study on yellow fever vaccine responses in identical twins.

What was sequenced was PBMCs. All receptors derive from a young woman in good health.

The chain recombines TRBV5-1 with TRBJ1-1; the D is unclear. With 4 bases removed from V and 1 base from J, the gap between germline ends came to 8 bases. CDR1 and CDR2 from the germline V gene are SGHRS and YFSETQ. There are 13 residues in the CDR3. The CDR3 here is CASSPPSNTEAFF. Here the CDR3 DNA reads TGCGCCAGCAGCCCGCCCTCGAACACTGAAGCTTTCTTT.

The chain is built from TRBV20-1 and TRBJ2-7; D is ambiguous. The length of the CDR3 is 13 residues. CDR1 is DFQATT and CDR2 is SNEGSKA in the germline V gene (reference sequence). V was trimmed by 0 bases and J by 7 bases, leaving 13 bases between them. The CDR3 region is CSARDLTFGEQYF. CDR3 DNA sequence: TGCAGTGCTAGAGATCTTACTTTCGGGGAGCAGTACTTC.

This clonotype was seen more than once but under ten times. This sequence joins TRBV27 and TRBJ1-2; no clear D gene. This CDR3 is 13 amino acids long. V gave up 1 base and J gave up 8 bases, with 11 bases separating them. Germline V gene data show CDR1 as MNHEY and CDR2 as SMNVEV (reference sequence). CDR3 region: CASSLWESGGYTF. In DNA form, the CDR3 reads TGTGCCAGCAGTTTATGGGAATCTGGAGGCTACACCTTC.

The chain has TRBV20-1 and TRBJ2-1; 7 nucleotides line up with TRBD2. V lost 6 bases, J lost 0 bases, and 8 bases stayed unmatched. CDR3 length equals 15 residues. In germline, CDR1 is DFQATT, CDR2 SNEGSKA (reference sequence). The CDR3 spells CSANIAGYSYNEQFF. The CDR3 DNA sequence: TGCAGTGCGAACATAGCGGGTTACTCCTACAATGAGCAGTTCTTC.

The V call is TRBV20-1, the J call TRBJ2-1; 9 positions agree with TRBD2. Germline V gene data show CDR1 as DFQATT and CDR2 as SNEGSKA (reference sequence). Trimming removed 4 bases from V and 7 bases from J; junction bases left unmatched: 11. This CDR3 is 15 amino acids long. The CDR3 loop reads CSANIAGAPGNEQFF. The CDR3 bases are TGCAGTGCTAACATAGCGGGGGCCCCTGGGAATGAGCAGTTCTTC.

This chain joins TRBV6-4 and TRBJ2-3, with 9 positions matching TRBD2. CDR1 is MRHNA, CDR2 SNTAGT, per germline. With 4 bases clipped from V and 5 bases from J, the junction kept 7 bases outside the gene matches. The CDR3 loop spans 15 amino acids. The CDR3 sequence is CASSALAGLGDTQYF. The CDR3 region has the DNA TGTGCCAGCAGTGCCCTAGCGGGGCTTGGAGATACGCAGTATTTT.

V gene TRBV29-1 combines with J gene TRBJ1-5; D is uncertain. Trimming took 3 bases from V and 6 from J, leaving 15 bases between them. This CDR3 is built from 14 residues. Germline V gene sequence: CDR1 SQVTM, CDR2 ANQGSEA. As DNA, the CDR3 is TGCAGCGTTGAGTCGGGAGGTGTGGGTCAGCCCCAGCATTTT. Protein: CSVESGGVGQPQHF.

There are many counts of this clonotype. The CDR3 DNA follows: TGCGCCAGCAGCTTGGCCCCCGGACCCATGGGTCGCACAGATACGCAGTATTTT. Translating it yields CASSLAPGPMGRTDTQYF. The chain employs TRBV5-1 and TRBJ2-3; D not certain. Germline CDR1 and CDR2: SGHRS and YFSETQ. The length of the CDR3 is 18 residues. Trimming removed 0 bases at V and 1 base at J, with 18 bases between. The whole variable domain, remainder taken from reference TRBV5-1 and TRBJ2-3, is KAGVTQTPRYLIKTRGQQVTLSCSPISGHRSVSWYQQTPGQGLQFLFEYFSETQRNKGNFPGRFSGRQFSNSRSEMNVSTLELGDSALYLCASSLAPGPMGRTDTQYFGPGTRLTVL.

There are a few counts of this clonotype. V and J are TRBV15 and TRBJ1-1, with D uncertain. The CDR3 spans 14 residues. CDR1 and CDR2 (germline): LNHNV, YYDKDF (reference sequence). Trimming removed 0 bases at V and 6 bases at J, with 11 bases between. CDR3 in amino acids: CATSRDWELAEAFF. The CDR3, as DNA: TGTGCCACCAGCAGAGATTGGGAGTTGGCTGAAGCTTTCTTT. The entire variable domain, with the rest obtained from reference TRBV15 and TRBJ1-1, is as follows: DAMVIQNPRYQVTQFGKPVTLSCSQTLNHNVMYWYQQKSSQAPKLLFHYYDKDFNNEADTPDNFQSRRPNTSFCFLDIRSPGLGDTAMYLCATSRDWELAEAFFGQGTRLTVV.

This sequence joins TRBV21-1 and TRBJ1-3. TRBV21-1 constitutes a pseudogene. This CDR3 has 16 residues. The CDR3 DNA follows: TGTGCCAGCGTAACGGGACGGCTAAGAACTGGAAACACCATATATTTT. This codes for CASVTGRLRTGNTIYF.

In this sample, this clonotype turned up a few times. This rearrangement joins TRBV11-1 to TRBJ2-7; the match to TRBD1 covers 10 bases. The CDR3 runs 18 residues. Germline CDR1 is SGHAT and CDR2 is FQDESV (reference sequence). The junction had 11 bases not matched to a gene; V was cut back by 1 base and J by 2 bases. CDR3 sequence (DNA): TGTGCCAGCAGCTTAGGGGGACAGGGGATTTCGACTACCTACGAGCAGTACTTC. Translated, it gives CASSLGGQGISTTYEQYF.

This clonotype was detected many times. The chain joins TRBV3-1 to TRBJ2-5; D might be TRBD2 (5 bases). CDR3 length: 16 residues. Germline CDR1 and CDR2: LGHDT and YNNKEL (reference sequence). Trimming took 4 bases from V and 2 from J, leaving 17 bases between them. CDR3 in amino acids: CASSPRGGRVQETQYF. The CDR3 DNA reads TGTGCCAGCAGCCCGAGAGGAGGAAGAGTTCAAGAGACCCAGTACTTC.

This rearrangement joins TRBV28 to TRBJ2-3; D might be TRBD1 or TRBD2, each matching 5 bases. This CDR3 contains 15 residues. Trimming removed 3 bases at V and 3 bases at J, with 13 bases between. In germline, CDR1 is MDHEN, CDR2 SYDVKM. The chain's CDR3 is CASSFSPWGTDTQYF. The CDR3 DNA reads as TGTGCCAGCAGTTTCTCTCCCTGGGGGACAGATACGCAGTATTTT. Full variable domain (missing parts from reference TRBV28 and TRBJ2-3): DVKVTQSSRYLVKRTGEKVFLECVQDMDHENMFWYRQDPGLGLRLIYFSYDVKMKEKGDIPEGYSVSREKKERFSLILESASTNQTSMYLCASSFSPWGTDTQYFGPGTRLTVL.

This clonotype was recorded a few times. CDR3 bases: TGCGCCAGCAGCGTAGGGGCCGGCTACGAGCAGTACGTC. It yields the protein CASSVGAGYEQYV. The chain carries TRBV4-1 and TRBJ2-7, with a possible D match to TRBD1 (5 bases). V was clipped by 5 bases and J by 3 bases, with 11 bases between them. The germline CDR1 and CDR2 sequences are MGHRA and YSYEKL. This CDR3 has 13 amino acids.

This clonotype was counted at least ten times. The V and J genes are TRBV3-1 and TRBJ1-1; D gene uncertain. The germline V and J ends were trimmed by 7 bases and 1 base, with 10 bases remaining between them. The CDR3 covers 13 residues. CDR1 and CDR2 (germline): LGHDT, YNNKEL (reference sequence). CDR3 nucleotide sequence: TGTGCCAGCACCTTAGGACCGAACACTGAAGCTTTCTTT. It translates to CASTLGPNTEAFF.

This clonotype was seen only a few times. The chain combines TRBV11-2 with TRBJ2-1, with D possibly being TRBD2 (6 bases). Germline V gene data show CDR1 as SGHAT and CDR2 as FQNNGV. V lost 2 bases to trimming and J lost 6 bases, with 11 bases between them. The CDR3 length is 14 residues. The DNA of the CDR3 is TGTGCCAGCAGCTTAACTCTCGGGAGCAATGAGCAGTTCTTC. This gives the protein CASSLTLGSNEQFF. The full variable domain, rest sourced from reference TRBV11-2 and TRBJ2-1, is EAGVAQSPRYKIIEKRQSVAFWCNPISGHATLYWYQQILGQGPKLLIQFQNNGVVDDSQLPKDRFSAERLKGVDSTLKIQPAKLEDSAVYLCASSLTLGSNEQFFGPGTRLTVL.

The chain uses TRBV20-1 and TRBJ2-1, with 11 positions matching TRBD2. The V and J ends lost 2 bases and 8 bases, in that order; junction bases with no gene match: 11. This CDR3 has 16 residues. Germline CDR1 and CDR2: DFQATT and SNEGSKA (reference sequence). Written as DNA, the CDR3 is TGCAGTGCTAGAACCACCCTAGCGGGGGGTAGGGATGAGCAGTTCTTC. Encoded protein: CSARTTLAGGRDEQFF.

There are many counts of this clonotype. The chain recombines TRBV10-3 with TRBJ2-1; D unclear. CDR1 is ENHRY and CDR2 is SYGVKD in the germline V gene. The germline V and J ends were trimmed by 6 bases and 12 bases, with 15 bases remaining between them. The CDR3 loop spans 12 amino acids. The CDR3 region has the DNA TGTGCCATCAGCCTTGATTCTACTTGGCAGTTCTTC. Translation gives CAISLDSTWQFF.

The V gene is TRBV10-3, the J gene TRBJ2-1; no clear D gene. Trimming pared 2 bases from V and 7 bases from J, leaving 6 bases between. The CDR3 is 12 amino acids. The germline V gene has CDR1 ENHRY and CDR2 SYGVKD. The CDR3 sequence: CAISEGWNEQFF. The CDR3 DNA is TGTGCCATCAGTGAGGGGTGGAATGAGCAGTTCTTC.

This clonotype came up a few times. This chain links TRBV5-1 with TRBJ2-1; possibly TRBD2 for D (6 bases). Germline assignment: CDR1 SGHRS and CDR2 YFSETQ. V was clipped by 4 bases and J by 4 bases, with 15 bases between them. The CDR3 runs to 15 residues. The DNA of the CDR3 is TGCGCCAGCAGCACCATCCGGGAGCGATACAATGAGCAGTTCTTC. This sequence encodes CASSTIRERYNEQFF.

The gene calls are TRBV28 and TRBJ2-1, with TRBD2 matching over 10 bases. The trim removed 1 base at V and 3 bases at J, leaving 3 bases unmatched. CDR3 length: 16 amino acids. The germline V gene encodes CDR1 MDHEN and CDR2 SYDVKM. The CDR3 sequence: CASSLSIAGGYNEQFF. The CDR3 DNA follows: TGTGCCAGCAGTTTATCCATAGCGGGAGGCTACAATGAGCAGTTCTTC.

The V call is TRBV11-2, the J call TRBJ2-7; D is unclear. In germline, CDR1 is SGHAT, CDR2 FQNNGV. This CDR3 has 14 residues. Trimming pared 5 bases from V and 2 bases from J, leaving 13 bases between. CDR3 sequence (DNA): TGTGCCAGCAGCCCCGACATTTTTACCTACGAGCAGTACTTC. This encodes CASSPDIFTYEQYF. The full variable domain, in which reference TRBV11-2 and TRBJ2-7 provide the parts outside the CDR3, is EAGVAQSPRYKIIEKRQSVAFWCNPISGHATLYWYQQILGQGPKLLIQFQNNGVVDDSQLPKDRFSAERLKGVDSTLKIQPAKLEDSAVYLCASSPDIFTYEQYFGPGTRLTVT.

This clonotype was recorded a few times. The V gene is TRBV12-3 or TRBV12-4, the J gene TRBJ2-7; D uncertain. The CDR3 extends over 14 amino acids. V dropped 6 bases and J dropped 0 bases, with 12 bases sitting between them. The CDR3 DNA reads TGTGCCAGCAGCTTCCGGTCGAGCTCCTACGAGCAGTACTTC. Encoded protein: CASSFRSSSYEQYF.

This clonotype was seen a few times. CDR3 nucleotide sequence: TGCGCCAGCAGCTACGAACTAGCGGGGAGCTCCTACAATGAGCAGTTCTTC. Amino acids: CASSYELAGSSYNEQFF. The chain is built from TRBV5-1 and TRBJ2-1; 10 nucleotides line up with TRBD2. CDR1 is SGHRS and CDR2 is YFSETQ in the germline V gene. CDR3 length: 17 amino acids. V was clipped by 3 bases and J by 0 bases; unmatched bases: 6.

Ten or more counts support this clonotype. The J gene is TRBJ2-3, the V gene TRBV5-1; tentatively, D is TRBD1 (5 bases). The CDR3 covers 13 residues. Between the trimmed V and J ends, which lost 5 bases and 5 bases, there was a span of 12 bases. Germline loops: CDR1 SGHRS, CDR2 YFSETQ. DNA for the CDR3: TGCGCCAGCAGTCTTCGACAGAGAGATACGCAGTATTTT. Amino acids: CASSLRQRDTQYF. Based on the CDR3 plus reference TRBV5-1 and TRBJ2-3, the full variable domain is KAGVTQTPRYLIKTRGQQVTLSCSPISGHRSVSWYQQTPGQGLQFLFEYFSETQRNKGNFPGRFSGRQFSNSRSEMNVSTLELGDSALYLCASSLRQRDTQYFGPGTRLTVL.

This clonotype was detected many times. J is TRBJ2-7 and V is TRBV12-3 or TRBV12-4; TRBD2 aligns across 8 bases. The junction had 5 bases not matched to a gene; V was cut back by 6 bases and J by 4 bases. This CDR3 region has 13 residues. Written as DNA, the CDR3 is TGTGCCAGCAGCTTCGGGAGGGCTTACGAGCAGTACTTC. It is translated as CASSFGRAYEQYF.

This clonotype has at least ten counts. The rearrangement links TRBV6-5 to TRBJ2-5, with TRBD2 matching over 7 bases. The trim removed 0 bases at V and 5 bases at J, leaving 15 bases unmatched. There are 18 residues in the CDR3. Germline assignment: CDR1 MNHEY and CDR2 SVGAGI. In nucleotides, the CDR3 is TGTGCCAGCAGTTACTCGAGACCGGGAGCGGGAAAGCAGGAGACCCAGTACTTC. It specifies CASSYSRPGAGKQETQYF.

There are a few counts of this clonotype. This chain connects TRBV9 to TRBJ2-1, with 8 bases fitting TRBD2. Per germline, CDR1 SGDLS and CDR2 YYNGEE. The ends lost 4 bases at V and 0 bases at J; junction bases unmatched: 3. The CDR3 runs 15 residues. This chain's CDR3 is CASSNGLASYNEQFF. The DNA for the CDR3 is TGTGCCAGCAGCAATGGACTAGCCTCCTACAATGAGCAGTTCTTC. Drawing the rest from reference TRBV9 and TRBJ2-1, the complete variable domain is DSGVTQTPKHLITATGQRVTLRCSPRSGDLSVYWYQQSLDQGLQFLIQYYNGEERAKGNILERFSAQQFPDLHSELNLSSLELGDSALYFCASSNGLASYNEQFFGPGTRLTVL.

This clonotype occurred a few times. Here the CDR3 reads CASSTGDFSNQPQHF. The CDR3 DNA follows: TGTGCCAGCAGCACAGGGGACTTTAGCAATCAGCCCCAGCATTTT. The V gene is TRBV5-6, the J gene TRBJ1-5; TRBD1 matches at 7 bases. V gave up 4 bases and J gave up 0 bases; unmatched junction bases: 4. Germline loops: CDR1 SGHDT, CDR2 YYEEEE. The CDR3 covers 15 residues.

The chain recombines TRBV20-1 with TRBJ2-7; D may be TRBD1 (5 bases). CDR1 is DFQATT and CDR2 is SNEGSKA in the germline V gene (reference sequence). V lost 1 base, J lost 3 bases, and 7 bases lay in between. CDR3 length: 12 residues. The CDR3 reads CSARVDSYEQYF. DNA of the CDR3: TGCAGTGCTAGAGTTGACAGCTACGAGCAGTACTTC.

A few counts support this clonotype. This chain links TRBV28 with TRBJ2-7, with D possibly called TRBD1 or TRBD2 (5 bases each). Per germline, CDR1 MDHEN and CDR2 SYDVKM. There are 14 residues in the CDR3. Trimming cost V 3 bases and J 0 bases, with 9 bases left between them. CDR3 in DNA: TGTGCCAGCAGTTTGTATGGGACCTCCTACGAGCAGTACTTC. It translates to CASSLYGTSYEQYF.